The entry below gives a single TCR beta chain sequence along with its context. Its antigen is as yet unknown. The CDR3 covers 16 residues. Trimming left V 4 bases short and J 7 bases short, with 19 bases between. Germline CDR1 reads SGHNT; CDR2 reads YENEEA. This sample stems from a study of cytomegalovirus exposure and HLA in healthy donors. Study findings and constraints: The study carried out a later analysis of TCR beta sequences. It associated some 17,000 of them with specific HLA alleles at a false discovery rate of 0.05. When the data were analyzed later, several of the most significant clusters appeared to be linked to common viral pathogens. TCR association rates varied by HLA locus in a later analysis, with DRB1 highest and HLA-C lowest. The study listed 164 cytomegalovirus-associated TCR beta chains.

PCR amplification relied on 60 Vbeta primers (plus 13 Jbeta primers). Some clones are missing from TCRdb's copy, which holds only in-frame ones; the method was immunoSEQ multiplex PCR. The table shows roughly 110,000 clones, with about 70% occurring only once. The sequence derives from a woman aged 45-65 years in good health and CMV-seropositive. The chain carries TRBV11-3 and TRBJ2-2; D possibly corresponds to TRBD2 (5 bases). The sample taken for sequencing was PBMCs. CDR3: CASSSISRGMGGELFF. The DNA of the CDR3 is TGTGCCAGCAGCTCTATCAGCCGAGGGATGGGCGGGGAGCTGTTTTTT. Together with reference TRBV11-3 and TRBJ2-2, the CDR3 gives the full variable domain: EAGVVQSPRYKIIEKKQPVAFWCNPISGHNTLYWYLQNLGQGPELLIRYENEEAVDDSQLPKDRFSAERLKGVDSTLKIQPAELGDSAVYLCASSSISRGMGGELFFGEGSRLTVL.